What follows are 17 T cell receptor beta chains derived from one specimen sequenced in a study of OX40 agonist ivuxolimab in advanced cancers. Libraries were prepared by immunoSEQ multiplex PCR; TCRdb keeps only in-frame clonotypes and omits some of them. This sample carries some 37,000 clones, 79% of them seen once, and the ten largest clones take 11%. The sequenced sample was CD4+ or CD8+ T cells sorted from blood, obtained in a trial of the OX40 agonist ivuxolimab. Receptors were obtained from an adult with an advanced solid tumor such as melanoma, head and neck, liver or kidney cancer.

The DNA for the CDR3 is TGTGCCAGCCACCCTCGGGGGGGGTCTTACGAGCAGTACTTC. It encodes CASHPRGGSYEQYF. This chain joins TRBV5-8 and TRBJ2-7, with 8 bases that match TRBD2. Germline V gene lookup returns CDR1 SGHTS and CDR2 YDEGEE. Trimming at V came to 7 bases and at J to 4 bases, leaving 10 bases not matched to a gene. CDR3 length: 14 residues.

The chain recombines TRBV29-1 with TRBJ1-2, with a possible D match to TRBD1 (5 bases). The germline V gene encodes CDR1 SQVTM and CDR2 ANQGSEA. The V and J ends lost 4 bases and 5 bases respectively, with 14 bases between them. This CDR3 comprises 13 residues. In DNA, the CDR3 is TGCAGCGTTGTCCAGGCCGGGGGGTATGGCTACACCTTC. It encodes CSVVQAGGYGYTF.

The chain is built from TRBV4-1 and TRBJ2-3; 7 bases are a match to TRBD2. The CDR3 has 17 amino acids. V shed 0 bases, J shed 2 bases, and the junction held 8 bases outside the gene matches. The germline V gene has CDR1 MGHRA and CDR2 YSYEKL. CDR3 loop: CASSQDRSSGPTDTQYF. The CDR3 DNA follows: TGCGCCAGCAGCCAAGATCGGTCTAGCGGACCCACAGATACGCAGTATTTT.

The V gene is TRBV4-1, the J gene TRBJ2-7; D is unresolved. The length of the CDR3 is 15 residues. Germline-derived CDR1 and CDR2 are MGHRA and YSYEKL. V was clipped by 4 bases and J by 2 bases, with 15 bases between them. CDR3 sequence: CASSPKSPKPYEQYF. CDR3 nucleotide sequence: TGCGCCAGCAGCCCGAAGTCGCCCAAGCCCTACGAGCAGTACTTC.

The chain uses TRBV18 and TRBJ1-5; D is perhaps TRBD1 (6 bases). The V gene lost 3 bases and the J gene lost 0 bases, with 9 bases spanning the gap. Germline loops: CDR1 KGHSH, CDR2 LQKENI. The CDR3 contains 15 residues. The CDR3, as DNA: TGTGCCAGCTCACCGGGGGGGCATAGCAATCAGCCCCAGCATTTT. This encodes CASSPGGHSNQPQHF.

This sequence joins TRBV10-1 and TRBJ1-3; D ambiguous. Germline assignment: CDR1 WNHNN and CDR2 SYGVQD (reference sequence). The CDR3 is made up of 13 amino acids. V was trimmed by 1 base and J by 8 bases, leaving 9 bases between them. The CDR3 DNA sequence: TGCGCCAGCAGTGAGTTGGTGGGAGACACCATATATTTT. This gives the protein CASSELVGDTIYF.

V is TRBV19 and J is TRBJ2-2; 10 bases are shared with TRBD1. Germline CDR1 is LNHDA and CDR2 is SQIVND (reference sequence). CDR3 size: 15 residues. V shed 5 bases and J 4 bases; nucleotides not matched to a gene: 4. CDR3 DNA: TGTGCCAGTAGTCCGCGGACAGGGGGCACCGGGGAGCTGTTTTTT. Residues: CASSPRTGGTGELFF.

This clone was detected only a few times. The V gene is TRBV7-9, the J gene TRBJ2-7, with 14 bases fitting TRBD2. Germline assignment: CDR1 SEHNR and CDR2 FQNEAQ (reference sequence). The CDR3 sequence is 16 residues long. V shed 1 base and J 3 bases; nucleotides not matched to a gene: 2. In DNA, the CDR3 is TGTGCCAGCAGCTTAGGGGGACTAGCGGGAGACTACGAGCAGTACTTC. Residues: CASSLGGLAGDYEQYF.

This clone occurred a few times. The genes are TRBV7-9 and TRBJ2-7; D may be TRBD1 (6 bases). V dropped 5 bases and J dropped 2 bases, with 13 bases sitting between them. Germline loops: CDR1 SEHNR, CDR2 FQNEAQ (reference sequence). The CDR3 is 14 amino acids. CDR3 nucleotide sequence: TGTGCCAGCAGCGGGACACCTACGCCCTACGAGCAGTACTTC. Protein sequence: CASSGTPTPYEQYF. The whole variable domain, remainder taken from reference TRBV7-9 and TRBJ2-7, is DTGVSQNPRHKITKRGQNVTFRCDPISEHNRLYWYRQTLGQGPEFLTYFQNEAQLEKSRLLSDRFSAERPKGSFSTLEIQRTEQGDSAMYLCASSGTPTPYEQYFGPGTRLTVT.

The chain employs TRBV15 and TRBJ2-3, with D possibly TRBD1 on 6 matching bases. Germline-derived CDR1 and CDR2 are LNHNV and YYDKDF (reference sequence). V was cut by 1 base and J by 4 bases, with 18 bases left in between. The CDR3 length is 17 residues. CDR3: CATSRGVTGKGADTQYF. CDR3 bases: TGTGCCACCAGCAGAGGGGTTACAGGGAAGGGGGCAGATACGCAGTATTTT.

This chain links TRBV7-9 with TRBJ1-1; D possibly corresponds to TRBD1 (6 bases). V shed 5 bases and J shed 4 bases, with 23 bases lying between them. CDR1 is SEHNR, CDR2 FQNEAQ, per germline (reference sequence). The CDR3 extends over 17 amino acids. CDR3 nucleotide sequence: TGTGCCAGCAGCCCCGGGGGGGCCCACACGACCGGCACTGAAGCTTTCTTT. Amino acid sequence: CASSPGGAHTTGTEAFF.

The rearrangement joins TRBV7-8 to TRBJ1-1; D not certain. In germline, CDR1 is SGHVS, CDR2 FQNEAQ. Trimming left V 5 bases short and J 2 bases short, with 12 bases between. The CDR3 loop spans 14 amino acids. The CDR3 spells CASSPGLLNTEAFF. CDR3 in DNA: TGTGCCAGCAGCCCCGGACTGTTAAACACTGAAGCTTTCTTT.

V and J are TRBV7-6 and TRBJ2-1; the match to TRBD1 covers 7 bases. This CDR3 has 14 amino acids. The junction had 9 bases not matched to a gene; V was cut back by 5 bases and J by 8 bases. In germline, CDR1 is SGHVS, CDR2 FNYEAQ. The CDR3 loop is CASSVSGQGDEQFF. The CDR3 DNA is TGTGCCAGCAGCGTGAGTGGGCAGGGGGATGAGCAGTTCTTC.

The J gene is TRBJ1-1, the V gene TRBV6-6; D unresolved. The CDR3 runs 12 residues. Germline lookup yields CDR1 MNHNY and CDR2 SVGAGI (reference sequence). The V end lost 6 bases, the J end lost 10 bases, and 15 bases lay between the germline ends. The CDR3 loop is CASRPSLFVAFF. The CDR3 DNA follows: TGTGCCAGCAGGCCCTCCCTCTTTGTAGCTTTCTTT.

The CDR3 sequence is CASQDGGNQPQHF. CDR3 nucleotide sequence: TGTGCCAGCCAGGACGGGGGCAATCAGCCCCAGCATTTT. This chain uses TRBV2 with TRBJ1-5; D ambiguous. Germline loops: CDR1 SNHLY, CDR2 FYNNEI. CDR3 size: 13 residues. Trimming took 8 bases from V and 2 from J, leaving 10 bases between them.

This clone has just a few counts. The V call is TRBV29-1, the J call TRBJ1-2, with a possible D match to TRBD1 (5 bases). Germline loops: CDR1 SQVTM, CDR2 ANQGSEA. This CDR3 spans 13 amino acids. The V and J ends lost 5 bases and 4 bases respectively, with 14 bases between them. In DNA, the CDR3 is TGCAGCGTTTTTGACCAGGGTGGCTATGGCTACACCTTC. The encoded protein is CSVFDQGGYGYTF.

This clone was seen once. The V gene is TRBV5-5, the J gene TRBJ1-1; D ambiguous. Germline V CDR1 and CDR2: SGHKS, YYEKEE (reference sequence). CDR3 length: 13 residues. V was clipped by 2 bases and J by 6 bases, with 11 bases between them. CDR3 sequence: CASSLRREAEAFF. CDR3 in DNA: TGTGCCAGCAGCTTAAGGAGAGAAGCTGAAGCTTTCTTT.